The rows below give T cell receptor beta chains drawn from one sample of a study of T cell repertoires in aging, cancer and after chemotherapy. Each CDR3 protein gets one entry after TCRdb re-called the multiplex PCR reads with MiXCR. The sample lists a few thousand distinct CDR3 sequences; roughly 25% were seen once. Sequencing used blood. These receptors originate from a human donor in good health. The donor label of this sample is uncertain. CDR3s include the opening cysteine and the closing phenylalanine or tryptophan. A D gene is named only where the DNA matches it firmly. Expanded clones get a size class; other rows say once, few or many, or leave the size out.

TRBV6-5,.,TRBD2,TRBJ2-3,TGTGCCAGCAGTCTAGCGGCGCCAGATACGCAGTATTTT,CASSLAAPDTQYF
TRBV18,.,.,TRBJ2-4,TGTGCCAGCTCACCAACAGGGAACAAAAACATTCAGTACTTC,CASSPTGNKNIQYF
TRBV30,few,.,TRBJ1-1,TGTGCCTCGGCCGTGACAGGCGCAGGCGCTAACACTGAAGCTTTCTTT,CASAVTGAGANTEAFF
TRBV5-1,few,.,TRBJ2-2,TGCGCCAGCAGCTTGGCCGAAACTAGGGCCGGGGAGCTGTTTTTT,CASSLAETRAGELFF
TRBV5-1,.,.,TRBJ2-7,TGCGCCAGCAGCTTTGCTAGGGGGGGCATATACGAGCAGTACTTC,CASSFARGGIYEQYF
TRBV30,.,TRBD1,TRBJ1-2,TGTGCCTGCAACGGACAGGGTTTCTATGGCTACAACTTC,CACNGQGFYGYNF
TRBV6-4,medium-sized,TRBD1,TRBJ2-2,TGTGCCAGCAGTCCCGACAGGGAAGGCGGGGAGCTGTTTTTT,CASSPDREGGELFF
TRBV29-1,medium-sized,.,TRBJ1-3,TGCAGCGTTGAATGGGGGAACACCATATATTTT,CSVEWGNTIYF
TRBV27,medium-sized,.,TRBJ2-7,TGTGCCAGCAGTTTGAATTGGGACAACAACTACGAGCAGTACTTC,CASSLNWDNNYEQYF
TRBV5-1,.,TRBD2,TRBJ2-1,TGCGCCAGCAGTCCGGGGGGGCCGATCTCACTACGGAATGAGCAGTTCTTC,CASSPGGPISLRNEQFF
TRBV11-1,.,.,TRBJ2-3,TGTGCCAGCAGCTTCGAGGGACTCACAGATACGCAGTATTTT,CASSFEGLTDTQYF
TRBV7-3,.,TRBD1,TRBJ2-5,TGTGCCAGCAGCTTGACAGGGGGCCTAGAGACCCAGTACTTC,CASSLTGGLETQYF
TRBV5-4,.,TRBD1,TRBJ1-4,TGTGCCAGCAGCCTAAGGACAGGGGCCACCATAGAAAAACTGTTTTTT,CASSLRTGATIEKLFF
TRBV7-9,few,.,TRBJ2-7,TGTGCCAGCAGCCAGTCCGGGACCCGCTCCTACGAGCAGTACTTC,CASSQSGTRSYEQYF
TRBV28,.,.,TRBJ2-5,TGTGCCAGCAGTTTAAGGGTCGGCCTCCAAGAGACCCAGTACTTC,CASSLRVGLQETQYF
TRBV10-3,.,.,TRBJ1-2,TGTGCCAGCAGTGAGCAGGGGAACTCCGACTACACCTTC,CASSEQGNSDYTF
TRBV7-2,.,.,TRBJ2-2,TGTGCCAGCAGCCCCACTTTGACGAACACCGGGGAGCTGTTTTTT,CASSPTLTNTGELFF
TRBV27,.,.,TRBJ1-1,TGTGCCAGCAGTTTCCTCGACAGGTCGAACACTGAAGCTTTCTTT,CASSFLDRSNTEAFF
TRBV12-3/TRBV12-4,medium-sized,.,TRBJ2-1,TGTGCCAGCGCGGGACTCCCACGAGATGAGCAGTTCTTC,CASAGLPRDEQFF
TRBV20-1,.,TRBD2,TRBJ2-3,TGCAGTGCTAACCCACTAGCGGGGGCTTCCGATACGCAGTATTTT,CSANPLAGASDTQYF
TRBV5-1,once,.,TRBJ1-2,TGCGCCAGCAGGATTGGCCCCCAGTCTTCTGCTGCTGGCTACACCTTC,CASRIGPQSSAAGYTF
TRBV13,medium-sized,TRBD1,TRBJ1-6,TGTGCCAGCAGCTCCTCCGGGACAGGGGGCTCACCCCTCCACTTT,CASSSSGTGGSPLHF
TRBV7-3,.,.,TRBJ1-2,TGTGCCAGCAGCTTAACGACAGCCTATGGCTACACCTTC,CASSLTTAYGYTF
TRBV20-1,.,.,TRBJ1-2,TGCAGTGCTAGAATGGAGGCAAACTATGGCTACACCTTC,CSARMEANYGYTF
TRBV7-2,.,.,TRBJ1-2,TGTGCCAGCAGCCCACACTTATGGTCCAATAGCGGTGGCTACACCTTC,CASSPHLWSNSGGYTF
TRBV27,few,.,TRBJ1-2,TGTGCCAGCAGTTTTGAAGGAAACTATGGCTACACCTTC,CASSFEGNYGYTF
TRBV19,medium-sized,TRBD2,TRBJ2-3,TGTGCCAGTAGGCCCCCGACAGGGACTAGCGGGAGGACAGATACGCAGTATTTT,CASRPPTGTSGRTDTQYF
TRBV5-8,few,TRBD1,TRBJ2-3,TGTGCCAGCAGCAGACGAACAGGGGCTGCCCCGGATACGCAGTATTTT,CASSRRTGAAPDTQYF
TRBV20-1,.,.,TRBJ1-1,TGCAGTGCTAGCGCAGCGACAGCAAAAGCTTTCTTT,CSASAATAKAFF
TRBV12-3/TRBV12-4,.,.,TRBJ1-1,TGTGCCAGCAGTTTAGAGCAGGGCACTGAAGCTTTCTTT,CASSLEQGTEAFF
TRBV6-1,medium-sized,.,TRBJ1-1,TGTGCCAGCAGTGAAGTACGTGGGGCTGAAGCTTTCTTT,CASSEVRGAEAFF
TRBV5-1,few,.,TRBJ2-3,TGCGCCAGCAGCTACGGGTCGGGACACATCACAGATACGCAGTATTTT,CASSYGSGHITDTQYF
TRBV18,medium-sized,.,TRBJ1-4,TGTGCCAGCTCACCACCCGACCAGGGGAGGGAAAAACTGTTTTTT,CASSPPDQGREKLFF
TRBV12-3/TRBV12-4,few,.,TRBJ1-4,TGTGCCAGACGGGTGGCAGAGGAAAATAATGAAAAACTGTTTTTT,CARRVAEENNEKLFF
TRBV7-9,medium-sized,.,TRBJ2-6,TGTGCCCCCGACAGGGTGGGACTCTCTGGGGCCAACGTCCTGACTTTC,CAPDRVGLSGANVLTF
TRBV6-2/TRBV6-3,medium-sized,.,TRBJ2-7,TGTGCCAGCAGCCTAGGGGCGAGTCGGGAGCAGTACTTC,CASSLGASREQYF
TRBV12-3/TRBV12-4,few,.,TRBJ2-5,TGTGCCAGCAGTTTACGGGTCCAAGAGACCCAGTACTTC,CASSLRVQETQYF
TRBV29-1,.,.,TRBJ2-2,TGCAGCGTGGGGAATGGTACGAACACCGGGGAGCTGTTTTTT,CSVGNGTNTGELFF
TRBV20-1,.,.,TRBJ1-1,TGCAGTGCTAGAGCCGGGACACCCTACACTGAAGCTTTCTTT,CSARAGTPYTEAFF